What follows are 16 T cell receptor beta chains derived from one specimen sequenced in a study of beta chain features in type 1 diabetes (dated by TCRdb to the late 2010s). The library was built by means of the immunoSEQ multiplex PCR assay. All of the isolated RNA was reverse transcribed with the High Capacity cDNA Reverse Transcription Kit, so expressed TCRB transcripts were sequenced. Here the immuneACCESS table is served through TCRdb, limited to in-frame sequences with V and J called. Missing clones are a known gap in these copies; in checked studies unresolved V genes cover under half, and the rest lacks a known reason. Within this sample are hundreds of thousands of clones, with about a sixth of them counted one time only. The top ten clonotypes cover about 0.02% of the sample. Sequencing was carried out using naive CD4+ T cells from blood. The sample's cell subset or site label is to be understood as: true naive CD4+ T cells. Source of these receptors: a woman between 18 and 29 years old in good health.

The rearrangement joins TRBV6-5 to TRBJ2-6; D is uncertain. Germline loops: CDR1 MNHEY, CDR2 SVGAGI. The CDR3 runs to 16 residues. The germline V and J ends were trimmed by 2 bases and 1 base, with 9 bases remaining between them. CDR3 sequence reads: CASSYEGVSGANVLTF. As DNA, the CDR3 is TGTGCCAGCAGTTACGAAGGTGTGTCTGGGGCCAACGTCCTGACTTTC.

This chain uses TRBV27 with TRBJ2-2; either TRBD1 or TRBD2 may fit D (5 bases each). V lost 3 bases to trimming and J lost 6 bases, with 11 bases between them. Germline CDR1 and CDR2: MNHEY and SMNVEV (reference sequence). This CDR3 has 14 amino acids. The CDR3 sequence: CASSFYGTAGELFF. The CDR3 DNA sequence: TGTGCCAGCAGTTTTTACGGGACCGCCGGGGAGCTGTTTTTT.

This clone has only a few counts. The chain joins TRBV27 to TRBJ2-7; tentative D call: TRBD2 (5 bases). V gave up 6 bases and J gave up 1 base, with 10 bases separating them. Germline V lookup: CDR1 MNHEY, CDR2 SMNVEV (reference sequence). This CDR3 is 13 amino acids long. CDR3 bases: TGTGCCAGCAGCTCCACGGGGTCCTACGAGCAGTACTTC. Translating gives CASSSTGSYEQYF.

This chain links TRBV5-6 with TRBJ2-1, with D hard to call. Trimming stripped 2 bases from V and 8 bases from J, with 11 bases between. This CDR3 spans 13 amino acids. Germline assignment: CDR1 SGHDT and CDR2 YYEEEE. The CDR3 DNA is TGTGCCAGCAGCTTAAAGGGCCCGCATGAGCAGTTCTTC. It is translated as CASSLKGPHEQFF.

This chain links TRBV21-1 with TRBJ2-3; the D call TRBD1 from the table was never checked on the DNA. TRBV21-1 is annotated as a pseudogene. The CDR3 contains 19 residues. CDR3 in DNA: TGTGCCAGCAGCAAAGCCGAGAGGGACAGGGGCCACGGCCATGATACGCAGTATTTT. This sequence encodes CASSKAERDRGHGHDTQYF.

This clone was seen only a few times. The gene calls are TRBV5-1 and TRBJ2-1; no clear D. V was trimmed by 0 bases and J by 4 bases, leaving 8 bases between them. This CDR3 comprises 14 residues. The germline CDR1 and CDR2 sequences are SGHRS and YFSETQ. CDR3 in DNA: TGCGCCAGCAGCTTGGTGCACAGTTACAATGAGCAGTTCTTC. This encodes CASSLVHSYNEQFF.

This chain connects TRBV7-2 to TRBJ1-5; a possible D gene is TRBD1 (6 bases). Germline V CDR1 and CDR2: SGHTA, FQGNSA. Trimming took 2 bases from V and 3 from J, leaving 11 bases between them. The CDR3 is 15 amino acids. The CDR3 region is CASSLLDRHNQPQHF. The CDR3, as DNA: TGTGCCAGCAGCTTACTCGACAGGCACAATCAGCCCCAGCATTTT.

CDR3 nucleotides: TGTGCCAGCAGCTTAGGCGGATTCCCCCAATGGGGAGAGACCCAGTACTTC. This codes for CASSLGGFPQWGETQYF. The rearrangement joins TRBV7-8 to TRBJ2-5, with unresolved D. Trimming left V 1 base short and J 4 bases short, with 19 bases between. The CDR3 has 17 amino acids. Germline-derived CDR1 and CDR2 are SGHVS and FQNEAQ.

This clone showed up just a few times. The chain links TRBV28 to TRBJ2-1; TRBD2 matches 7 bases. The germline V gene encodes CDR1 MDHEN and CDR2 SYDVKM. V lost 3 bases, J lost 6 bases, and 11 bases stayed unmatched. This CDR3 region has 16 residues. CDR3 amino acids: CASSFVGTTQGNEQFF. For the CDR3, the DNA is TGTGCCAGCAGTTTCGTCGGGACTACCCAGGGCAATGAGCAGTTCTTC.

V and J are TRBV7-9 and TRBJ1-2, with D perhaps TRBD1 (5 bases). The CDR3 consists of 14 residues. Trimming stripped 1 base from V and 1 base from J, with 7 bases between. Per germline, CDR1 SEHNR and CDR2 FQNEAQ (reference sequence). CDR3 nucleotides: TGTGCCAGCAGCTTAGTAAGGGGTAACTATGGCTACACCTTC. It codes for CASSLVRGNYGYTF.

The DNA of the CDR3 is TGTGCCAGTAGTATACGGCGGACTAGCGGCGGGGAGACCCAGTACTTC. Amino acids: CASSIRRTSGGETQYF. V usage is TRBV19 and J usage is TRBJ2-5, with 10 bases identical to TRBD2. The CDR3 totals 16 residues. Germline loops: CDR1 LNHDA, CDR2 SQIVND (reference sequence). V dropped 2 bases and J dropped 5; count of bases not matched to a gene: 8.

The rearrangement links TRBV7-2 to TRBJ2-7, with 13 bases matching TRBD2. The V segment lost 5 bases and the J segment 2 bases; nucleotides outside the gene matches: 12. This CDR3 is built from 18 residues. CDR1 SGHTA and CDR2 FQGNSA come from the germline V gene. The CDR3 loop reads CASSRLRGLAGNPYEQYF. For the CDR3, the DNA is TGTGCCAGCAGCCGCCTCAGGGGACTAGCGGGAAACCCCTACGAGCAGTACTTC.

V is TRBV6-6 and J is TRBJ2-7; D perhaps matches TRBD2 (5 bases). Between the trimmed V and J ends, which lost 3 bases and 7 bases, there was a span of 22 bases. CDR1 MNHNY and CDR2 SVGAGI come from the germline V gene (reference sequence). The CDR3 covers 16 residues. As DNA, the CDR3 is TGTGCCAGCAGTTATCCCCCCGGACTTACTCCGTCGGAGCAGTACTTC. This translates into CASSYPPGLTPSEQYF.

This clone was seen a few times. Compared with germline, one end of the junction differs, possibly owing to a read error. This chain connects TRBV5-8 to TRBJ2-7; 9 bases align to TRBD1. The CDR3 extends over 12 amino acids. Germline lookup yields CDR1 SGHTS and CDR2 YDEGEE. CDR3 protein: CASSLGQGTLKF. CDR3 in DNA: TGTGCCAGCAGCTTAGGACAGGGGACTTTAAAGTTC.

A few counts support this clone. The rearrangement joins TRBV7-9 to TRBJ1-1; D is undetermined. V shed 2 bases and J shed 9 bases, with 4 bases lying between them. This CDR3 has 10 residues. Germline-derived CDR1 and CDR2 are SEHNR and FQNEAQ (reference sequence). The chain's CDR3 is CASSLLQAFF. The CDR3 nucleotides read TGTGCCAGCAGCTTATTACAAGCTTTCTTT.

This clone came up a few times. The chain couples TRBV28 to TRBJ2-7; a possible D gene is TRBD1 (5 bases). The germline CDR1 and CDR2 sequences are MDHEN and SYDVKM. V was cut by 7 bases and J by 4 bases, with 14 bases left in between. The CDR3 is 13 amino acids. The CDR3 region has the DNA TGTGCCAGCACCGCAGGGATAAGGTACGAGCAGTACTTC. Protein sequence: CASTAGIRYEQYF.